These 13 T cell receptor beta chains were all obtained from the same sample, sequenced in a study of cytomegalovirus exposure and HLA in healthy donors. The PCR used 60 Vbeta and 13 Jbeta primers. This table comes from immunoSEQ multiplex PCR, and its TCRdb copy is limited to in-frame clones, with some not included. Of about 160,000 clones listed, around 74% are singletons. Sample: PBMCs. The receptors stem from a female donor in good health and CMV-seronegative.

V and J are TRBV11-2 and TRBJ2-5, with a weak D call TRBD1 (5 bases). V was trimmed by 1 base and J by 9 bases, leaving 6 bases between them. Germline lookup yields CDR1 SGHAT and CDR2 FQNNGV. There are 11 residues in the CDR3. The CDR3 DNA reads TGTGCCAGCAGCTTAGCAGGGTCCCAGTACTTC. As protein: CASSLAGSQYF.

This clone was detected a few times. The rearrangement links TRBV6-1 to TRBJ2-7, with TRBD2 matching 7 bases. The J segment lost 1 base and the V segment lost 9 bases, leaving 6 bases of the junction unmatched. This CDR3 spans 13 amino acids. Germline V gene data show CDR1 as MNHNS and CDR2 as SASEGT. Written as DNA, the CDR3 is TGTGCCAGTTCCCCTAGCGGATCCTACGAGCAGTACTTC. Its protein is CASSPSGSYEQYF.

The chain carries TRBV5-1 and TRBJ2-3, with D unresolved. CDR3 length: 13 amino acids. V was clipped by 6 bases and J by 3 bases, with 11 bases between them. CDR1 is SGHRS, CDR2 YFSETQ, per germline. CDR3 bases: TGCGCCAGCACCATTGACGGGACAGATACGCAGTATTTT. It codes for CASTIDGTDTQYF.

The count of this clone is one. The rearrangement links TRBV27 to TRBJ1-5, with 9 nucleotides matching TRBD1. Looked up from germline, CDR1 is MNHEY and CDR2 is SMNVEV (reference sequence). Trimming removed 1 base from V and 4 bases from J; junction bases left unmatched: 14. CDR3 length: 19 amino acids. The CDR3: CASSLFWSIGTGMNQPQHF. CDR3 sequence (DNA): TGTGCCAGCAGTTTATTTTGGTCCATCGGGACAGGGATGAATCAGCCCCAGCATTTT.

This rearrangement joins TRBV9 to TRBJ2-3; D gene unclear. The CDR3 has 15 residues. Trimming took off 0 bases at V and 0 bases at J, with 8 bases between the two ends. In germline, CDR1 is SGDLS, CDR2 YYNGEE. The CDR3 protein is CASSVGRGSTDTQYF. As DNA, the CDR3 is TGTGCCAGCAGCGTAGGCCGCGGTAGCACAGATACGCAGTATTTT.

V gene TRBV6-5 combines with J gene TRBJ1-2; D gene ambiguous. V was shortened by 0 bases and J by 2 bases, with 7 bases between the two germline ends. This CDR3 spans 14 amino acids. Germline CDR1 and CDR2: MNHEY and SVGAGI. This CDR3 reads CASSYSRSNYGYTF. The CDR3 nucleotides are TGTGCCAGCAGTTACTCACGGTCAAACTATGGCTACACCTTC.

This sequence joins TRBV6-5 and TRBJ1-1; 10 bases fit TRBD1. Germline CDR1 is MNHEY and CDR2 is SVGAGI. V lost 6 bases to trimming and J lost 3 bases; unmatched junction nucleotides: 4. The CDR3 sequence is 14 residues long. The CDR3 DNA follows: TGTGCCAGCAGGAGGACAGGGGGGTACACTGAAGCTTTCTTT. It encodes CASRRTGGYTEAFF.

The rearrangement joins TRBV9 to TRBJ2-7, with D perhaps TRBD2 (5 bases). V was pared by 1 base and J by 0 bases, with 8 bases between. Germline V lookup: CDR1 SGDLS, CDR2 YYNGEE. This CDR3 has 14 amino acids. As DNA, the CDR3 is TGTGCCAGCAGCGTAACGGGAAACTCCTACGAGCAGTACTTC. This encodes CASSVTGNSYEQYF.

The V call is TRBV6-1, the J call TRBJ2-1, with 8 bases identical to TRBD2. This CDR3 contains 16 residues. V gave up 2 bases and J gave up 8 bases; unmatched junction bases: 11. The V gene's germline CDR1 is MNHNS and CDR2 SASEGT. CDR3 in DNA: TGTGCCAGCAGTGAAATCTCTAGCGGGCCTCGGGATGAGCAGTTCTTC. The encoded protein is CASSEISSGPRDEQFF.

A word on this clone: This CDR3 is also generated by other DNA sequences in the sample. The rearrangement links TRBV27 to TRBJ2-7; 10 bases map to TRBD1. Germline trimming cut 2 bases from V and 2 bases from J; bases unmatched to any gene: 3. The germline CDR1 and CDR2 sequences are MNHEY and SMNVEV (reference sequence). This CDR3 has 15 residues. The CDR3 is CASSLTGQGTYEQYF. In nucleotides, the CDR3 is TGTGCCAGCAGTTTAACGGGACAGGGGACCTACGAGCAGTACTTC.

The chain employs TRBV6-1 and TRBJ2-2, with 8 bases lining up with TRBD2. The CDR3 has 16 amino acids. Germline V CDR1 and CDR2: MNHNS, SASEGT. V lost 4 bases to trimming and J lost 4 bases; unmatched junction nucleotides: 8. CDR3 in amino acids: CASSVGGGAGTGELFF. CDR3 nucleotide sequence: TGTGCCAGCAGTGTCGGGGGGGGCGCGGGCACCGGGGAGCTGTTTTTT.

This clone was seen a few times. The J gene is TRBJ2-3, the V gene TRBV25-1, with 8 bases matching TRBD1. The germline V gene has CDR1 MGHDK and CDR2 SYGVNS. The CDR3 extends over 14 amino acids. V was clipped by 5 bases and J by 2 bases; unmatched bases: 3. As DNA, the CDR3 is TGTGCCAGCAGTCGACAGGGGACCACAGATACGCAGTATTTT. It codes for CASSRQGTTDTQYF.

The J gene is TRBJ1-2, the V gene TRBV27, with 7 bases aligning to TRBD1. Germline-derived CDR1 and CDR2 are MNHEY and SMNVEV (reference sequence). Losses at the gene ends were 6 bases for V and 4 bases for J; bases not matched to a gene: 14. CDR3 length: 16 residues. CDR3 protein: CASRRTGTASRYGYTF. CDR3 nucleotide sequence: TGTGCCAGCAGGAGAACCGGGACAGCGAGCCGCTATGGCTACACCTTC.